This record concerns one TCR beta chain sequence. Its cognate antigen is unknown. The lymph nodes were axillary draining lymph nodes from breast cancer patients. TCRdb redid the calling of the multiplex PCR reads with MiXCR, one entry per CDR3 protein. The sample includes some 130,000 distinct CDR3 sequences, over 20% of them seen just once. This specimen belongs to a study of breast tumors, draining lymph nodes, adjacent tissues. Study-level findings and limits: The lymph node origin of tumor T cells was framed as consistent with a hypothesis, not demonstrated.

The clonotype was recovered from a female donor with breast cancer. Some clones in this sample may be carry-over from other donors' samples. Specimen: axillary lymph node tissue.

CDR3 in DNA: TGTGCCAGCAGTTTATTCCCAGGGGTTGGTACAGATACGCAGTATTTT. Translating gives CASSLFPGVGTDTQYF. The V call is TRBV28, the J call TRBJ2-3; possible D gene TRBD1, 6 bases. The CDR3 consists of 16 residues. Germline assignment: CDR1 MDHEN and CDR2 SYDVKM. V lost 1 base and J 3 bases, leaving 14 bases between the germline ends. Combining the CDR3 with reference TRBV28 and TRBJ2-3 gives the whole variable domain DVKVTQSSRYLVKRTGEKVFLECVQDMDHENMFWYRQDPGLGLRLIYFSYDVKMKEKGDIPEGYSVSREKKERFSLILESASTNQTSMYLCASSLFPGVGTDTQYFGPGTRLTVL.